A selection of T cell receptor beta chains follows, all from one sample in a study of T cell responses to AZD1222 COVID-19 vaccine. Clones were read by immunoSEQ multiplex PCR, and TCRdb kept only the in-frame ones, dropping some. The sample has 95,000 to 150,000 clones; 75% to 90% are singletons. The material was peripheral blood, obtained on day 0 of AZD1222 vaccination. These receptors were obtained from an adult in good health. Each CDR3 is given with its conserved first and last residue. The D gene is left open where the match is weak. Clone size is shown for a subset of rows, as once, few, many or a class of expanded clone.

j_call	d_call	v_call	clone_size	cdr3_nt	cdr3_aa
TRBJ2-1	TRBD2	TRBV9	-	TGTGCCAGCAGCGTAGACCCCGCGGGGGTAGATGAGCAGTTCTTC	CASSVDPAGVDEQFF
TRBJ1-5	-	TRBV27	-	TGTGCCAGCAGCACCAGGGTAAGCAATCAGCCCCAGCATTTT	CASSTRVSNQPQHF
TRBJ1-2	TRBD1	TRBV5-1	-	TGCGCCAGCAGCTTGGCTACAGGGGCCTCCTATGGCTACACCTTC	CASSLATGASYGYTF
TRBJ1-6	-	TRBV7-2	-	TGTGCCAGCAGCCTGGGTCCGGGTAATTCACCCCTCCACTTT	CASSLGPGNSPLHF
TRBJ1-1	-	TRBV29-1	-	TGCAGCGTTACGACAGAACAGGCGAACACTGAAGCTTTCTTT	CSVTTEQANTEAFF
TRBJ1-6	TRBD1	TRBV5-4	-	TGTGCCAGCAGCTTGGCCCCGGCAGGGGGTGGTTCACCCCTCCACTTT	CASSLAPAGGGSPLHF
TRBJ1-2	-	TRBV6-5	-	TGTGCCAGCAGTTACTCGAGTGCTGGAGGCTACACCTTC	CASSYSSAGGYTF
TRBJ2-7	-	TRBV7-8	-	TGTGCCAGCAGCTTAGCGCAGGGGTGGTACGAGCAGTACTTC	CASSLAQGWYEQYF
TRBJ1-6	-	TRBV6-5	-	TGTGCCAGCAGTTCACTCTCCCAGGGCAGTGTGGCCCTCCACTTT	CASSSLSQGSVALHF
TRBJ1-6	TRBD1	TRBV19	-	TGTGCCAGTAGTGCCCGACAGGGGACCCATTCACCCCTCCACTTT	CASSARQGTHSPLHF
TRBJ2-1	TRBD2	TRBV27	-	TGTGCCAGCAGTTTACTTCTAGCGGGGCCGTACAATGAGCAGTTCTTC	CASSLLLAGPYNEQFF
TRBJ2-3	-	TRBV5-1	-	TGCGCCAGCAGCTTGCTCCCGGGCGGGAAGGGAAATACGCAGTATTTT	CASSLLPGGKGNTQYF
TRBJ1-2	TRBD1	TRBV4-2	-	TGTGCCAGCAGCCAAGAGACAGGGGGCCTCTATGGCTACACCTTC	CASSQETGGLYGYTF
TRBJ1-5	-	TRBV11-2	once	TGTGCCAGCAGCTTAGACGGGCAGGGGAATCAGCCCCAGCATTTT	CASSLDGQGNQPQHF
TRBJ2-7	-	TRBV10-1	-	TGCGCCAGCAGTGGCAGCAGGGATGCCCAGGGCGAGCAGTACTTC	CASSGSRDAQGEQYF
TRBJ1-2	-	TRBV6-2/TRBV6-3	-	TGTGCCAGCAGTTACGTTATCAGTTTCTATGGCTACACCTTC	CASSYVISFYGYTF
TRBJ1-1	TRBD1	TRBV7-2	-	TGTGCCAGCAGCCCCCACAGGGGGCTACGCACTGAAGCTTTCTTT	CASSPHRGLRTEAFF
TRBJ2-7	-	TRBV6-5	-	TGTGCCAGCAGTCCTACTAGCCCTCTCTACGAGCAGTACTTC	CASSPTSPLYEQYF
TRBJ2-3	-	TRBV12-3/TRBV12-4	-	TGTGCCAGCAGTTTAGTAAGGGGTGGGGCGCAGTATTTT	CASSLVRGGAQYF
TRBJ2-1	-	TRBV7-9	-	TGTGCCAGCAGCACCCGGACTACCAACAATGAGCAGTTCTTC	CASSTRTTNNEQFF
TRBJ1-2	-	TRBV14	-	TGTGCCAGCAGCCTTACAGGGAGTATCTACCTGAACTATGGCTACACCTTC	CASSLTGSIYLNYGYTF
TRBJ1-2	-	TRBV4-1	-	TGCGCCAGCAGCCAAACTGCTGGGTTCTATGGCTACACCTTC	CASSQTAGFYGYTF
TRBJ2-1	TRBD2	TRBV29-1	-	TGCAGCGTTGAAGGGTGGCTAGCGGAGTACAATGAGCAGTTCTTC	CSVEGWLAEYNEQFF
TRBJ1-1	-	TRBV7-9	-	TGTGCCAGCAGCCAATCCGGACCCCAGCCTTTCTTT	CASSQSGPQPFF
TRBJ2-1	-	TRBV24-1	-	TGTGCCACCAGTGATCCCCGACTCGGGGGCTACAATGAGCAGTTCTTC	CATSDPRLGGYNEQFF
TRBJ1-2	-	TRBV30	-	TGTGCCTGGTGGCACCCAAGGGGCTACACCTTC	CAWWHPRGYTF
TRBJ2-3	-	TRBV7-2	-	TGTGCCAGCAGCTTAGTTATCAGTACTCCAGATACGCAGTATTTT	CASSLVISTPDTQYF
TRBJ2-1	-	TRBV13	-	TGTGCCAGCAGCGAAACCGGGACAAGCTCCTACAATGAGCAGTTCTTC	CASSETGTSSYNEQFF
TRBJ2-3	-	TRBV5-1	-	TGCGCCAGCAGCTTTGGGAGGCTACGCACAGATACGCAGTATTTT	CASSFGRLRTDTQYF
TRBJ1-2	TRBD1	TRBV7-2	-	TGTGCCAGCAGCGCCTCCGGGACAGGGGTTAAGGTTAGCTATGGCTACACCTTC	CASSASGTGVKVSYGYTF
TRBJ2-7	-	TRBV28	-	TGTGCCAGCAGTTTTGGGGGGAGGTCCTACGAGCAGTACTTC	CASSFGGRSYEQYF
TRBJ1-6	TRBD1	TRBV19	once	TGTGCCAGTAGTGTAGGGACAGGAGGGGAATCACCCCTCCACTTT	CASSVGTGGESPLHF
TRBJ2-5	-	TRBV24-1	-	TGTGCCACCAGTGCCTCCCAGAGGGCAGAGACCCAGTACTTC	CATSASQRAETQYF
TRBJ2-3	-	TRBV6-4	-	TGTGCCAGCAGTGACTCGATCTTAGATACGCAGTATTTT	CASSDSILDTQYF
TRBJ2-7	TRBD2	TRBV2	-	TGTGCCAGCACCGGGAGGGGGACTAGCGCCTCCTACGAGCAGTACTTC	CASTGRGTSASYEQYF
TRBJ1-1	TRBD1	TRBV30	-	TGTGCCTGGAGTCCGGGGACAGTTTTTATGAACACTGAAGCTTTCTTT	CAWSPGTVFMNTEAFF
TRBJ1-3	-	TRBV12-2	-	TGTGCAAGTCGCTTAGCATCGGGGGCTGGAAACACCATATATTTT	CASRLASGAGNTIYF
TRBJ1-5	-	TRBV4-1	-	TGCGCCAGCAGCCCCGAACCTAATAGCAATCAGCCCCAGCATTTT	CASSPEPNSNQPQHF
TRBJ2-3	TRBD2	TRBV5-1	once	TGCGCCAGCAGCCCTTTGGGCACTAGCGGGATTAGCACAGATACGCAGTATTTT	CASSPLGTSGISTDTQYF
TRBJ2-7	TRBD1	TRBV2	once	TGTGCCAGTTTAGCACCGGACAGGGTCTCCTACGAGCAGTACTTC	CASLAPDRVSYEQYF
TRBJ2-5	-	TRBV14	-	TGTGCCAGCAGCCAAGATTGGGCTAGCCAAGAGACCCAGTACTTC	CASSQDWASQETQYF
TRBJ2-7	TRBD2	TRBV27	-	TGTGCCAGCAGTCGCATAGCGGGAGTACCCTACGAGCAGTACTTC	CASSRIAGVPYEQYF
TRBJ2-3	-	TRBV9	-	TGTGCCAGCAGCGTATTGACAGATACGCAGTATTTT	CASSVLTDTQYF
TRBJ2-7	-	TRBV6-5	-	TGTGCCAGCACCCACCGACTAGGCACTTCGGACGAGCAGTACTTC	CASTHRLGTSDEQYF
TRBJ1-5	TRBD1	TRBV7-6	few	TGTGCCAGCAGCCCCTTCGACAGGGGGGATCAGCCCCAGCATTTT	CASSPFDRGDQPQHF
TRBJ1-2	TRBD1	TRBV12-5	once	TGTGCTAGTGGTTTAGAGGGGGCATACTATGGCTACACCTTC	CASGLEGAYYGYTF
TRBJ1-2	-	TRBV5-5	-	TGTGCCAGCAGCGACCAACAGGGTTTCTATGGCTACACCTTC	CASSDQQGFYGYTF